This entry describes one TCR beta chain. What it binds is unknown. The authors reverse transcribed roughly 0.5 to 1 ug RNA with random hexamers. TCRdb used MiXCR to reprocess the immunoSEQ multiplex PCR reads, holding one entry per CDR3 protein. The table lists 75,000 to 95,000 distinct CDR3 sequences, around 96% of them singletons. This specimen belongs to a study of CD8 T cells in Susac syndrome. Findings and limits, study-wide: In Susac syndrome, CD8+ expansion was highest in TEMRA and active disease. The number of individuals included in the study's TCR sequencing and HLA analysis was acknowledged as relatively small.

Germline V gives CDR1 LGHDT, CDR2 YNNKEL (reference sequence). The CDR3 has 13 amino acids. Trimming cost V 6 bases and J 9 bases, with 17 bases left between them. The sequenced target, TCR beta, came from blood CD8+ and CD4+ T cells. The receptor comes from a human donor with Susac syndrome. The chain has TRBV3-1 and TRBJ1-2; perhaps TRBD1 as D (5 bases). Specimen: CD8+ T cells from PBMCs. In DNA, the CDR3 is TGTGCCAGCAGTCCTTCCGGCAGGGTGAGCTACACCTTC. It translates to CASSPSGRVSYTF.